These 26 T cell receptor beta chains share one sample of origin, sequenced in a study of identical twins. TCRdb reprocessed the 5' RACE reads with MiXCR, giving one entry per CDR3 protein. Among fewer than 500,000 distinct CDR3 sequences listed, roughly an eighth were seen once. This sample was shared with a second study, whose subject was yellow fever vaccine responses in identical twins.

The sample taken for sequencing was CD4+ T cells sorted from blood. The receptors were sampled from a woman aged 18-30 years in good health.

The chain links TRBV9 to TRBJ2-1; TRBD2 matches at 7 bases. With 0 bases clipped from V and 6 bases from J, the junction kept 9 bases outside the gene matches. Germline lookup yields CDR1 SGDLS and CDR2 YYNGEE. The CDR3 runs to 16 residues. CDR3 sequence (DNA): TGTGCCAGCAGCGTAGGGACTAGTACCCCGGGCAATGAGCAGTTCTTC. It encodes CASSVGTSTPGNEQFF.

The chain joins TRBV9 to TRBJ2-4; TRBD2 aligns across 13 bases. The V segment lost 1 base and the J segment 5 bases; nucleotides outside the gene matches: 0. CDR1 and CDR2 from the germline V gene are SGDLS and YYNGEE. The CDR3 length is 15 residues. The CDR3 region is CASSVTSGRENIQYF. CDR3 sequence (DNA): TGTGCCAGCAGCGTAACTAGCGGGAGGGAAAACATTCAGTACTTC. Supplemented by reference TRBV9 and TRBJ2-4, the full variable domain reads DSGVTQTPKHLITATGQRVTLRCSPRSGDLSVYWYQQSLDQGLQFLIQYYNGEERAKGNILERFSAQQFPDLHSELNLSSLELGDSALYFCASSVTSGRENIQYFGAGTRLSVL.

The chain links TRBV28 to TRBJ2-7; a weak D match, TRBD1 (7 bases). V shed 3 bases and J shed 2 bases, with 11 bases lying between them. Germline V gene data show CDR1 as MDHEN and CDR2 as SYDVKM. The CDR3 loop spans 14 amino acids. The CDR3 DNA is TGTGCCAGCAGTTTCGGGGGACAGACCTACGAGCAGTACTTC. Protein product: CASSFGGQTYEQYF.

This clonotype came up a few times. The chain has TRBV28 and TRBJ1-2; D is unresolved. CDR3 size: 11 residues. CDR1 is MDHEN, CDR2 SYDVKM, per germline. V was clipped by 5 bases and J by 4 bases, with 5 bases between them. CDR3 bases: TGTGCCAGCAGTACTTCCTATGGCTACACCTTC. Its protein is CASSTSYGYTF.

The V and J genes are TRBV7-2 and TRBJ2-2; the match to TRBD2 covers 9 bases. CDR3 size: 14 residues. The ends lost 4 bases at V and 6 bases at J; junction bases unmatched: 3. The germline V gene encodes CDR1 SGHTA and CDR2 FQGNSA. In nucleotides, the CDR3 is TGTGCCAGCAGCTCTAGCGGGGTGCCCGGGGAGCTGTTTTTT. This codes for CASSSSGVPGELFF.

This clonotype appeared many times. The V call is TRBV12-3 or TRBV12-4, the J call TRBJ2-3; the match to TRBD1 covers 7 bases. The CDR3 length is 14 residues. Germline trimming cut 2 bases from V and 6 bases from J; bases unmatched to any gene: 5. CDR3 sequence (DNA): TGTGCCAGCAGTTTACGAGGGGGCAGCGATACGCAGTATTTT. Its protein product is CASSLRGGSDTQYF.

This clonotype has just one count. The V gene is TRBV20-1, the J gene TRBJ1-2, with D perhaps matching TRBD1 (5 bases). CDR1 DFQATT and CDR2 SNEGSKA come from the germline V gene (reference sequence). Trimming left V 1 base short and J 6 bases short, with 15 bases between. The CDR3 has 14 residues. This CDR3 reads CSARVPGGTHGYTF. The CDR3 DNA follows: TGCAGTGCTAGAGTTCCCGGGGGTACCCATGGCTACACCTTC.

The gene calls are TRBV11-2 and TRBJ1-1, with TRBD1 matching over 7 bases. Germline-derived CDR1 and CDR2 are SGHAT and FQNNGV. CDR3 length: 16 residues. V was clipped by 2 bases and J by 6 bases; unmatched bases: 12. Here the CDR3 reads CASSLRAGGLAAEAFF. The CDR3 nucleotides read TGTGCCAGCAGCTTAAGGGCAGGGGGACTAGCGGCTGAAGCTTTCTTT. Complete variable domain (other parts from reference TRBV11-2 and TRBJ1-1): EAGVAQSPRYKIIEKRQSVAFWCNPISGHATLYWYQQILGQGPKLLIQFQNNGVVDDSQLPKDRFSAERLKGVDSTLKIQPAKLEDSAVYLCASSLRAGGLAAEAFFGQGTRLTVV.

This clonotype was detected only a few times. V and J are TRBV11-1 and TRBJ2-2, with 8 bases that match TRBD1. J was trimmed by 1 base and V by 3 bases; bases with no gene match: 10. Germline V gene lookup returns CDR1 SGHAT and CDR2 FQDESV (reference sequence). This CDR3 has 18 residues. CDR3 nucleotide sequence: TGTGCCAGCAGCTTCGGCAGGGGGCTGACCCAGAACACCGGGGAGCTGTTTTTT. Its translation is CASSFGRGLTQNTGELFF.

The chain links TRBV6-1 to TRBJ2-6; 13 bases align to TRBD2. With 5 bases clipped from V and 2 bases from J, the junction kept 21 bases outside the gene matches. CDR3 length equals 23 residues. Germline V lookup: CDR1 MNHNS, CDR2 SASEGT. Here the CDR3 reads CASSPDPGRTSGGHTPGANVLTF. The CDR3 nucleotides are TGTGCCAGCAGTCCAGACCCCGGCCGGACTAGCGGGGGCCATACTCCTGGGGCCAACGTCCTGACTTTC.

Here the CDR3 DNA reads TGTGCCAGCGCCGACTCTAGCGGGGTGGATGAGCAGTTCTTC. Translated: CASADSSGVDEQFF. This sequence joins TRBV6-1 and TRBJ2-1, with 9 bases matching TRBD2. The CDR3 is made up of 14 amino acids. V shed 8 bases, J shed 8 bases, and the junction held 10 bases outside the gene matches. The germline V gene has CDR1 MNHNS and CDR2 SASEGT.

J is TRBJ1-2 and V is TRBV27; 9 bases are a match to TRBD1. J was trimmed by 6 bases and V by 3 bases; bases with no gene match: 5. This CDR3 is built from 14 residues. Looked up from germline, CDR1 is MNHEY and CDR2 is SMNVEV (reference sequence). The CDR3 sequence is CASSFRQGVNGYTF. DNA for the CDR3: TGTGCCAGCAGTTTCCGACAGGGGGTGAATGGCTACACCTTC.

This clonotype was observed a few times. The CDR3 nucleotides are TGTGCCAGCAGCCGCCCACTAGCGGGGAACACAGATACGCAGTATTTT. It yields the protein CASSRPLAGNTDTQYF. The gene calls are TRBV3-1 and TRBJ2-3; 10 positions agree with TRBD2. This CDR3 spans 16 amino acids. Per the germline V gene, CDR1 is LGHDT and CDR2 is YNNKEL (reference sequence). With V trimmed by 4 bases and J by 2 bases, 6 bases remained unmatched.

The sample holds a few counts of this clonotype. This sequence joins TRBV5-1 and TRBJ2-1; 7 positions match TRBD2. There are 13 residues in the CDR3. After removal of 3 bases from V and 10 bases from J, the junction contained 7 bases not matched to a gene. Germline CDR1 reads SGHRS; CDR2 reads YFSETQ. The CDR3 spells CASSYSPGLEQFF. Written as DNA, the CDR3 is TGCGCCAGCAGCTACTCTCCGGGACTAGAGCAGTTCTTC.

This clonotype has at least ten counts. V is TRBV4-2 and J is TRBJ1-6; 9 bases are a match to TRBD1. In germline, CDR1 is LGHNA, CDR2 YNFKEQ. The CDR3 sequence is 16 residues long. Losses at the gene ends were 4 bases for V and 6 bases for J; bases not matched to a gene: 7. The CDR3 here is CASSPSPGQGNSPLHF. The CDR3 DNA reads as TGTGCCAGCAGCCCCTCCCCGGGACAGGGTAATTCACCCCTCCACTTT.

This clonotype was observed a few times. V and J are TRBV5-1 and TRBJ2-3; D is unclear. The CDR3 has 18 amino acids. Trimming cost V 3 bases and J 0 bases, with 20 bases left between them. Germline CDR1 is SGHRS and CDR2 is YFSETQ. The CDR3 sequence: CASSSPKITKTSTDTQYF. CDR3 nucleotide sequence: TGCGCCAGCAGCTCACCCAAGATAACAAAGACAAGCACAGATACGCAGTATTTT.

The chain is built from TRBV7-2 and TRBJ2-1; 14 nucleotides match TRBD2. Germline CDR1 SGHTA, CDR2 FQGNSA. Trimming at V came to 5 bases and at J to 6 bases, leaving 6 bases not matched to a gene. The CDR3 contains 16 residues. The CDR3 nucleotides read TGTGCCAGCAGCGCCCCGACTAGCGGGGGGGCCAATGAGCAGTTCTTC. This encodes CASSAPTSGGANEQFF.

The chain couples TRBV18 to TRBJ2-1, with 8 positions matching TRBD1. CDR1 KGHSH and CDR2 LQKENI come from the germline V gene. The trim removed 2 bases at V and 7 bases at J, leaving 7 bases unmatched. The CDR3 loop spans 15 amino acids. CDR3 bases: TGTGCCAGCTCACCAACGCAGGGGGCCTTTAATGAGCAGTTCTTC. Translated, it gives CASSPTQGAFNEQFF.

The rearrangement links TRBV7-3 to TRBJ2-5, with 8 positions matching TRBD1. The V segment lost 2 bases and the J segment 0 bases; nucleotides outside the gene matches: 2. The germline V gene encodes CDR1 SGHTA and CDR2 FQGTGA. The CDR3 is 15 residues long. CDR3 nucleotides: TGTGCCAGCAGCTTAGGACAGGGTCACCAAGAGACCCAGTACTTC. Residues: CASSLGQGHQETQYF. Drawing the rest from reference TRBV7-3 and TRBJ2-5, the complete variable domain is GAGVSQTPSNKVTEKGKYVELRCDPISGHTALYWYRQSLGQGPEFLIYFQGTGAADDSGLPNDRFFAVRPEGSVSTLKIQRTERGDSAVYLCASSLGQGHQETQYFGPGTRLLVL.

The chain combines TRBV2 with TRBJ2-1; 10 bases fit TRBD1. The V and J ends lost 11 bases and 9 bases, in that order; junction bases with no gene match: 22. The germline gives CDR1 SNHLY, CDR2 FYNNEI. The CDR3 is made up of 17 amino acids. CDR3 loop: CAFSDPPGQGFWSEQFF. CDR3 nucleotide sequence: TGTGCCTTCAGCGACCCTCCGGGACAGGGGTTTTGGAGTGAGCAGTTCTTC.

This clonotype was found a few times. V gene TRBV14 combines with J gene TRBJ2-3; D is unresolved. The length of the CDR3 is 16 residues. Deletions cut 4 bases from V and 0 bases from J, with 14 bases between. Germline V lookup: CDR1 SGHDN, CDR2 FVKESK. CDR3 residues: CASSRRLSISTDTQYF. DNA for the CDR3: TGTGCCAGCAGCCGCCGACTCAGTATTAGCACAGATACGCAGTATTTT.

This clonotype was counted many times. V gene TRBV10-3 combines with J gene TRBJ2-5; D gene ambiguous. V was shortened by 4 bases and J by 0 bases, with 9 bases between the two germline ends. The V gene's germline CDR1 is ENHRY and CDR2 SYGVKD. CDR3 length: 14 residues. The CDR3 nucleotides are TGTGCCATCAGTGTTGCTCGTAACCAAGAGACCCAGTACTTC. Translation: CAISVARNQETQYF.

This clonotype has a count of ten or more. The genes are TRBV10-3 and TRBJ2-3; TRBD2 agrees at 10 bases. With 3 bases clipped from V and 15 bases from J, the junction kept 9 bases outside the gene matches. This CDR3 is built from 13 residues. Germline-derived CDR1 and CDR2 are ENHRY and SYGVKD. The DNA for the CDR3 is TGTGCCATCAGTGATAAGACTAGCGGGTTGTCATATTTT. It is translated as CAISDKTSGLSYF.

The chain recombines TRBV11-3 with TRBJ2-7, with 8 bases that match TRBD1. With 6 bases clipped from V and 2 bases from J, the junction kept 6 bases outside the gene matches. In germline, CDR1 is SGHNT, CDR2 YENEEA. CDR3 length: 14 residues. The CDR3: CASRSQDRAYEQYF. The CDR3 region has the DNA TGTGCCAGCAGGTCGCAGGACAGGGCCTACGAGCAGTACTTC.

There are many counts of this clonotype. In DNA, the CDR3 is TGCAGCGTAGCCACGATGGGGACAGGGATAACTGAAGCTTTCTTT. Its translation: CSVATMGTGITEAFF. The genes are TRBV29-1 and TRBJ1-1; 9 positions match TRBD1. Germline V gene sequence: CDR1 SQVTM, CDR2 ANQGSEA. J gave up 5 bases and V 6 bases, and 13 bases lay outside the gene matches. The CDR3 extends over 15 amino acids. Full variable domain (outside the CDR3, taken from reference TRBV29-1 and TRBJ1-1): SAVISQKPSRDICQRGTSLTIQCQVDSQVTMMFWYRQQPGQSLTLIATANQGSEATYESGFVIDKFPISRPNLTFSTLTVSNMSPEDSSIYLCSVATMGTGITEAFFGQGTRLTVV.

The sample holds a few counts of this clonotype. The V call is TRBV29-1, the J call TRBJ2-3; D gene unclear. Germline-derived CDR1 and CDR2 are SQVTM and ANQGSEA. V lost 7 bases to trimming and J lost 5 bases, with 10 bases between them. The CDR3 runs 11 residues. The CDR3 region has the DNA TGCAGCGCCCGAAGGGTAGATACGCAGTATTTT. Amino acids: CSARRVDTQYF.